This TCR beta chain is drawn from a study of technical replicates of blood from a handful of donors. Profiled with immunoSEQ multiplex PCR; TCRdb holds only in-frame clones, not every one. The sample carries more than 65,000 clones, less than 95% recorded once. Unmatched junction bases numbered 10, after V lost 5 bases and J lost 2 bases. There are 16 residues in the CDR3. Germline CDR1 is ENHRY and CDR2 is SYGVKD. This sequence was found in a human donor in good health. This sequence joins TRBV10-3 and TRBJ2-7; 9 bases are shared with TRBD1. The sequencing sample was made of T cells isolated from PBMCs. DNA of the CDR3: TGTGCCATCAGTAGAGTTCCGGGACAGGGTACCTACGAGCAGTACTTC. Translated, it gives CAISRVPGQGTYEQYF.